The clone carrying this T cell receptor beta chain was detected a few times. It is unclear where the CDR3 begins or ends on the DNA, so no DNA is shown, and the CDR3 is as TCRdb lists it. Using unique molecular identifiers, the investigators prepared the TCRbeta library. TCRdb re-called the PCR reads through MiXCR, storing one row per CDR3 protein. The sample consists of just over 350,000 distinct CDR3 sequences, about 14% of them appearing once. The sample is drawn from a study of T-cell reconstitution after alpha-beta-depleted transplantation in children. A total of 14 residues make up the CDR3, ends included.

This TCR was recovered from a human donor who donated a stem cell graft to a child with Fanconi anemia. The rearrangement joins TRBV12-3 or TRBV12-4 to TRBJ1-4; the D segment call TRBD1 is taken from the table without a DNA check. The sample was PBMCs, taken from the stem cell graft. The CDR3 here is CASSFGPGVEKLFF.